These 2 T cell receptor beta chains came from one sample sequenced in a study of cytomegalovirus exposure and HLA in healthy donors. Measured with immunoSEQ multiplex PCR; TCRdb has only the in-frame clones, and not every one. The sample contains approximately 160,000 clones, around nine tenths of which appear only once. Material: PBMCs. These receptor sequences come from a woman between 18 and 29 years old in good health and CMV-seropositive.

This clone occurred once. The CDR3, as DNA: TGTGCCAGCAGCGAAACAGGGGATGGCTACACCTTC. Encoded protein: CASSETGDGYTF. V and J are TRBV7-2 and TRBJ1-2; 7 bases match TRBD1. V dropped 5 bases and J dropped 6; count of bases not matched to a gene: 3. Germline CDR1 reads SGHTA; CDR2 reads FQGNSA. This CDR3 has 12 amino acids.

The count of this clone is one. V gene TRBV7-8 combines with J gene TRBJ1-4; D is undetermined. Germline loops: CDR1 SGHVS, CDR2 FQNEAQ. The CDR3 consists of 12 residues. The V gene lost 6 bases and the J gene lost 3 bases, with 5 bases spanning the gap. The CDR3: CASSSSNEKLFF. The CDR3 nucleotides are TGTGCCAGCAGTTCCTCTAATGAAAAACTGTTTTTT. Based on the CDR3 plus reference TRBV7-8 and TRBJ1-4, the full variable domain is GAGVSQSPRYKVAKRGQDVALRCDPISGHVSLFWYQQALGQGPEFLTYFQNEAQLDKSGLPSDRFFAERPEGSVSTLKIQRTQQEDSAVYLCASSSSNEKLFFGSGTQLSVL.